A selection of T cell receptor beta chains follows, all from one sample in a study of blood T cell repertoires in COVID-19. Assay used: immunoSEQ multiplex PCR; TCRdb lists only in-frame clones, some missing. The sample lists 100,000 or so clones, approximately 80% occurring once. The sequenced sample consisted of peripheral blood. Every receptor here comes from a woman between 70 and 85 years old with acute or convalescent COVID-19. Each CDR3 is given with its conserved first and last residue. The order of the fields is J gene, D gene, V gene, clone size, CDR3 protein, CDR3 DNA. The D gene is left open where the match is weak. Only some rows state a clone size, as once, few, many or a class for expanded clones.

j_call: TRBJ1-4; d_call: NA; v_call: TRBV19; clone_size: NA; cdr3_aa: CASKGQAGEKLFF; cdr3_nt: TGTGCCAGTAAAGGGCAGGCGGGGGAAAAACTGTTTTTT
j_call: TRBJ2-3; d_call: TRBD2; v_call: TRBV7-3; clone_size: NA; cdr3_aa: CASSPLTSGGPGDTQYF; cdr3_nt: TGTGCCAGCAGCCCGCTAACTAGCGGGGGGCCAGGTGATACGCAGTATTTT
j_call: TRBJ2-3; d_call: NA; v_call: TRBV6-5; clone_size: NA; cdr3_aa: CASSPPPRAEYTQYF; cdr3_nt: TGTGCCAGCAGTCCCCCACCCAGGGCGGAATATACGCAGTATTTT
j_call: TRBJ1-3; d_call: TRBD1; v_call: TRBV30; clone_size: few; cdr3_aa: CAWEEGQRNTIYF; cdr3_nt: TGTGCCTGGGAGGAGGGACAGAGAAACACCATATATTTT
j_call: TRBJ1-5; d_call: NA; v_call: TRBV28; clone_size: NA; cdr3_aa: CASSPFAIPQNQPQHF; cdr3_nt: TGTGCCAGCAGTCCTTTTGCTATACCTCAAAATCAGCCCCAGCATTTT
j_call: TRBJ2-7; d_call: TRBD1; v_call: TRBV10-3; clone_size: NA; cdr3_aa: CAISDLGTGGLSSYEQYF; cdr3_nt: TGTGCCATCAGTGACCTTGGGACAGGGGGCCTGAGCTCCTACGAGCAGTACTTC
j_call: TRBJ2-7; d_call: NA; v_call: TRBV24-1; clone_size: NA; cdr3_aa: CATSDLGGYEQYF; cdr3_nt: TGTGCCACCAGTGATTTGGGGGGGTACGAGCAGTACTTC
j_call: TRBJ1-1; d_call: TRBD1; v_call: TRBV30; clone_size: NA; cdr3_aa: CAWNRDRGLGTEAFF; cdr3_nt: TGTGCCTGGAACCGGGACAGGGGATTGGGCACTGAAGCTTTCTTT
j_call: TRBJ2-7; d_call: TRBD2; v_call: TRBV7-2; clone_size: NA; cdr3_aa: CASSLVTSGGGATYEQYF; cdr3_nt: TGTGCCAGCAGCTTAGTTACTAGCGGGGGGGGAGCAACCTACGAGCAGTACTTC
j_call: TRBJ2-5; d_call: NA; v_call: TRBV2; clone_size: NA; cdr3_aa: CASSGTAEQYF; cdr3_nt: TGTGCCAGCAGTGGGACAGCGGAGCAGTACTTC
j_call: TRBJ1-1; d_call: NA; v_call: TRBV28; clone_size: NA; cdr3_aa: CASSFDRSEAFF; cdr3_nt: TGTGCCAGCAGTTTTGATAGATCTGAAGCTTTCTTT
j_call: TRBJ1-1; d_call: TRBD1; v_call: TRBV7-8; clone_size: NA; cdr3_aa: CASRTGTGGAGTEAFF; cdr3_nt: TGTGCCAGCAGAACCGGGACAGGGGGCGCGGGCACTGAAGCTTTCTTT
j_call: TRBJ1-6; d_call: NA; v_call: TRBV5-5; clone_size: few; cdr3_aa: CASSLVVYNSPLHF; cdr3_nt: TGTGCCAGCAGCTTGGTAGTCTATAATTCACCCCTCCACTTT
j_call: TRBJ1-6; d_call: TRBD1; v_call: TRBV28; clone_size: NA; cdr3_aa: CASSPRTGLNNSPLHF; cdr3_nt: TGTGCCAGCAGTCCCAGGACAGGGTTAAATAATTCACCCCTCCACTTT
j_call: TRBJ2-7; d_call: TRBD1; v_call: TRBV5-1; clone_size: NA; cdr3_aa: CASSSGQGGYEQYF; cdr3_nt: TGCGCCAGCAGCTCGGGACAGGGGGGCTACGAGCAGTACTTC
j_call: TRBJ1-5; d_call: NA; v_call: TRBV10-3; clone_size: NA; cdr3_aa: CAISDRNQPQHF; cdr3_nt: TGTGCCATCAGCGACAGGAATCAGCCCCAGCATTTT
j_call: TRBJ2-2; d_call: TRBD1; v_call: TRBV28; clone_size: NA; cdr3_aa: CASRNPGQGNTGELFF; cdr3_nt: TGTGCCAGCAGGAATCCGGGACAGGGGAACACCGGGGAGCTGTTTTTT
j_call: TRBJ2-3; d_call: NA; v_call: TRBV7-6; clone_size: NA; cdr3_aa: CASSRLWQSTDTQYF; cdr3_nt: TGTGCCAGCAGCCGACTTTGGCAAAGCACAGATACGCAGTATTTT
j_call: TRBJ1-2; d_call: TRBD1; v_call: TRBV30; clone_size: NA; cdr3_aa: CAWARDRGNGYTF; cdr3_nt: TGTGCCTGGGCCAGGGACAGGGGAAATGGCTACACCTTC
j_call: TRBJ2-5; d_call: NA; v_call: TRBV12-5; clone_size: NA; cdr3_aa: CASGPYEGSTNF; cdr3_nt: TGTGCTAGTGGCCCCTACGAGGGCTCCACCAACTTC
j_call: TRBJ2-6; d_call: NA; v_call: TRBV11-2; clone_size: once; cdr3_aa: CASSLDRQSGANVLTF; cdr3_nt: TGTGCCAGCAGCTTGGACCGACAGTCCGGGGCCAACGTCCTGACTTTC
j_call: TRBJ1-6; d_call: TRBD1; v_call: TRBV28; clone_size: NA; cdr3_aa: CASSPPTPTGNNSPLHF; cdr3_nt: TGTGCCAGCAGTCCCCCTACCCCGACAGGGAATAATTCACCCCTCCACTTT